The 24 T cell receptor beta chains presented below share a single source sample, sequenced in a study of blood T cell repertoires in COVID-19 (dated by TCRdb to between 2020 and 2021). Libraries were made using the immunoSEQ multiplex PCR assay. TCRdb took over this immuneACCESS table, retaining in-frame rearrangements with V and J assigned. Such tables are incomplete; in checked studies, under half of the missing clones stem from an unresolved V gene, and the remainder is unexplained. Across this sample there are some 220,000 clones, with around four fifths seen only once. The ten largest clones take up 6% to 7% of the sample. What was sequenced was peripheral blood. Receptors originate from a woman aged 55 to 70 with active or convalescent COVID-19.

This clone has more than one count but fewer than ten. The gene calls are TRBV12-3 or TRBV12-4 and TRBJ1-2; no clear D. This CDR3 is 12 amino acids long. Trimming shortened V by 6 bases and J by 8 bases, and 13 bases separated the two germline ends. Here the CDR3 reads CASSFSGVGYTF. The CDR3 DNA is TGTGCCAGCAGCTTTTCCGGGGTCGGCTACACCTTC.

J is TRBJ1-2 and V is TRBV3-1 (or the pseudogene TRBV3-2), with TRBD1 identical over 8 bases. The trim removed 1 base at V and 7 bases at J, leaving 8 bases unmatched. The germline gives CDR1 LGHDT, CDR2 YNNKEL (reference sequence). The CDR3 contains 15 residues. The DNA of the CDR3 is TGTGCCAGCAGCCAAGTTTCCGGCAGGGGGCTTGGCTACACCTTC. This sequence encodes CASSQVSGRGLGYTF.

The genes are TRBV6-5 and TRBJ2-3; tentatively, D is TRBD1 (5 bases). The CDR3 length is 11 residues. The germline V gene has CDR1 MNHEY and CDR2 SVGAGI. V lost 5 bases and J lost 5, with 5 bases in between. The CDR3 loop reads CASSQGDTQYF. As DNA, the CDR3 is TGTGCCAGCAGTCAGGGAGATACGCAGTATTTT.

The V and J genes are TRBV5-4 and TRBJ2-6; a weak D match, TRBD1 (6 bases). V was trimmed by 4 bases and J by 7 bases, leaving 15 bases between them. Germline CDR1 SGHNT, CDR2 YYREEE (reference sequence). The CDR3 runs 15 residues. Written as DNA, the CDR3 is TGTGCCAGCAGCATTTCGGGACACCTCGCCAACGTCCTGACTTTC. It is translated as CASSISGHLANVLTF.

Here the CDR3 DNA reads TGTGCCAGCAGCCTTATAGGACAGGGCGGTGGGCAGTTCTTC. Encoded protein: CASSLIGQGGGQFF. This chain uses TRBV3-1 (or the pseudogene TRBV3-2) with TRBJ2-1; the match to TRBD1 covers 8 bases. The CDR3 sequence is 14 residues long. V was clipped by 4 bases and J by 12 bases; unmatched bases: 11. The germline V gene has CDR1 LGHDT and CDR2 YNNKEL (reference sequence).

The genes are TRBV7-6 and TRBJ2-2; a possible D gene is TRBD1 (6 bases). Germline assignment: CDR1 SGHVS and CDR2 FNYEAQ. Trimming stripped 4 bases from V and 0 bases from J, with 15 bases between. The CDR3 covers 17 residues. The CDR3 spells CASSSPKGQPNTGELFF. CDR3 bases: TGTGCCAGCAGCTCCCCTAAAGGACAGCCGAACACCGGGGAGCTGTTTTTT.

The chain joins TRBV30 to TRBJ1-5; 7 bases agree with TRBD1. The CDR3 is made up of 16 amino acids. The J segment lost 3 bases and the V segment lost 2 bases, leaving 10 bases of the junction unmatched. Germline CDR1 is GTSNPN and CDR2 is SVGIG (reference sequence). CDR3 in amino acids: CAWSKGQAPSNQPQHF. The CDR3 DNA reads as TGTGCCTGGAGTAAAGGACAGGCCCCCTCCAATCAGCCCCAGCATTTT.

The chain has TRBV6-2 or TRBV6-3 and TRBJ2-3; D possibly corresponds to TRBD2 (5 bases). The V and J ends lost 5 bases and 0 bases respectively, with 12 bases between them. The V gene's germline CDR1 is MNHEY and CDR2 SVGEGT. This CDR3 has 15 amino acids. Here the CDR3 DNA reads TGTGCCAGCAGTCCACCCCGGACTAGCACAGATACGCAGTATTTT. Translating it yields CASSPPRTSTDTQYF.

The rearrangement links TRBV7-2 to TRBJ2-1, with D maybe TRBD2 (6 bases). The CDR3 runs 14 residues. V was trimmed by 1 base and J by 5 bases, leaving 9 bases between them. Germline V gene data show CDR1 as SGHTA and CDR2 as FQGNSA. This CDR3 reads CASSLGLVHNEQFF. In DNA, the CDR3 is TGTGCCAGCAGCTTAGGACTAGTCCACAATGAGCAGTTCTTC. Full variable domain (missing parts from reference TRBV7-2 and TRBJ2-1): GAGVSQSPSNKVTEKGKDVELRCDPISGHTALYWYRQSLGQGLEFLIYFQGNSAPDKSGLPSDRFSAERTGGSVSTLTIQRTQQEDSAVYLCASSLGLVHNEQFFGPGTRLTVL.

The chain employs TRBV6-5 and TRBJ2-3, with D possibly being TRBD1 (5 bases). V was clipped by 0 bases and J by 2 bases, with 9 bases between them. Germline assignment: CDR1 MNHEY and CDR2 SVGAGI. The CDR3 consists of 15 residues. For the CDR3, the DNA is TGTGCCAGCAGTTACTCTAAGGGGTACACAGATACGCAGTATTTT. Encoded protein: CASSYSKGYTDTQYF.

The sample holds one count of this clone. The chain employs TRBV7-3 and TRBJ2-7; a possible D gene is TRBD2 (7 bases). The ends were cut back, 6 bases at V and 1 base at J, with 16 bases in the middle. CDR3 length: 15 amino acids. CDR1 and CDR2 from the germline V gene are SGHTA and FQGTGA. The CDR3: CASSSSGGASYEQYF. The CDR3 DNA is TGTGCCAGCAGTTCTTCTGGGGGGGCTTCCTACGAGCAGTACTTC. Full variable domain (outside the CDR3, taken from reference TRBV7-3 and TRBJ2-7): GAGVSQTPSNKVTEKGKYVELRCDPISGHTALYWYRQSLGQGPEFLIYFQGTGAADDSGLPNDRFFAVRPEGSVSTLKIQRTERGDSAVYLCASSSSGGASYEQYFGPGTRLTVT.

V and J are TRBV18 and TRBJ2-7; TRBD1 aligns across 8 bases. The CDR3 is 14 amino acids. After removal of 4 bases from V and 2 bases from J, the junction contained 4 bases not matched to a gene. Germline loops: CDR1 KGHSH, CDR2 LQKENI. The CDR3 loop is CASSQGTGPYEQYF. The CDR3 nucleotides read TGTGCCAGCTCACAGGGGACAGGACCCTACGAGCAGTACTTC.

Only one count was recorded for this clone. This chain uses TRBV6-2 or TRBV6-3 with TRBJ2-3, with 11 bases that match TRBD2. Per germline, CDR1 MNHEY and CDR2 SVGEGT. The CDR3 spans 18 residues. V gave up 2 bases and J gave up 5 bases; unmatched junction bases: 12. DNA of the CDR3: TGTGCCAGCAGTTACCCTCCGGGGACTAGCGGCCTGGAAGATACGCAGTATTTT. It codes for CASSYPPGTSGLEDTQYF.

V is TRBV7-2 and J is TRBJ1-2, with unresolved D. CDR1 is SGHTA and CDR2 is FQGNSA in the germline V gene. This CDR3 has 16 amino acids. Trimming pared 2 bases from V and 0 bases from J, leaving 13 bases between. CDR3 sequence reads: CASSLIFPRANYGYTF. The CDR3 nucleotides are TGTGCCAGCAGCTTAATCTTTCCGAGAGCTAACTATGGCTACACCTTC.

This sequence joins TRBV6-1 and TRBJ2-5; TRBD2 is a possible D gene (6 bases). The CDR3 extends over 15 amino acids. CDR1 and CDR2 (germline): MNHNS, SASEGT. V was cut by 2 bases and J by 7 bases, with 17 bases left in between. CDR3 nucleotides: TGTGCCAGCAGTGAAATTCCCGGGAGTGGGCGGACCCAGTACTTC. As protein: CASSEIPGSGRTQYF.

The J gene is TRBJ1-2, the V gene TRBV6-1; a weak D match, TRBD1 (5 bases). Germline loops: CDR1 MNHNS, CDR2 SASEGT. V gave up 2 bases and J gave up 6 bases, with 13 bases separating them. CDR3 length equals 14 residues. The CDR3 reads CASSESGDWDGYTF. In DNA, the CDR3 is TGTGCCAGCAGTGAATCGGGGGATTGGGATGGCTACACCTTC.

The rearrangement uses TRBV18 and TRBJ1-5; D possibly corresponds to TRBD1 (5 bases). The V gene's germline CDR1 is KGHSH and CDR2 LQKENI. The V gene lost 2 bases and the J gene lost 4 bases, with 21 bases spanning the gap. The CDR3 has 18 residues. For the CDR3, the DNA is TGTGCCAGCTCACCAAGGGGAGGTGGGCAGCTGGATAATCAGCCCCAGCATTTT. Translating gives CASSPRGGGQLDNQPQHF.

CDR3 DNA sequence: TGTGCCACCAGCTCGGCTCGGGGGGGAGTTGTAGATACGCAGTATTTT. This sequence encodes CATSSARGGVVDTQYF. The J gene is TRBJ2-3, the V gene TRBV24-1; 8 bases line up with TRBD2. This CDR3 spans 16 amino acids. The junction had 13 bases not matched to a gene; V was cut back by 7 bases and J by 5 bases. Germline V gene data show CDR1 as KGHDR and CDR2 as SFDVKD.

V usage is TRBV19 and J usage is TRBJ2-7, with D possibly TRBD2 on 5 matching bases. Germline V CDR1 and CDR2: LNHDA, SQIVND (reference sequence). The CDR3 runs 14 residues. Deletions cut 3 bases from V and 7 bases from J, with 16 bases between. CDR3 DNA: TGTGCCAGTAGTATTGTTGGCGGGTCGCGGGAGCAGTACTTC. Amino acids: CASSIVGGSREQYF.

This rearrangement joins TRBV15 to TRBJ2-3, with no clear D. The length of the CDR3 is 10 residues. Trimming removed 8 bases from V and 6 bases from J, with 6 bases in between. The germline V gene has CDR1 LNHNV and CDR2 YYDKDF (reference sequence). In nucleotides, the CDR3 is TGTGCCACCCGCCGGGATACGCAGTATTTT. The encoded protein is CATRRDTQYF.

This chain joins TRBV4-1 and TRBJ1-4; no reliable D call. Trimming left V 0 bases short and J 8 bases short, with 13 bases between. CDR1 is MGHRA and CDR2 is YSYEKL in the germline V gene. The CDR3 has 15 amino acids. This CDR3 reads CASSQDEEIGEKLFF. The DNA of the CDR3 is TGCGCCAGCAGCCAAGACGAGGAGATAGGCGAAAAACTGTTTTTT.

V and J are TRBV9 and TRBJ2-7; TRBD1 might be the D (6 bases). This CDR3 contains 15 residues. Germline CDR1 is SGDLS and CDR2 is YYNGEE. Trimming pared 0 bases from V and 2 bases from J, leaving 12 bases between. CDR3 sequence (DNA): TGTGCCAGCAGCGTAGCCCCGACAGGCCCCTACGAGCAGTACTTC. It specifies CASSVAPTGPYEQYF.

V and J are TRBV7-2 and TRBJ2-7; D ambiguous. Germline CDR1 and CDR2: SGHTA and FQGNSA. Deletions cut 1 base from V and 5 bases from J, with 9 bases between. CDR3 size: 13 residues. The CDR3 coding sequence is TGTGCCAGCAGCTTAGTATCAGTGGACGAGCAGTACTTC. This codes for CASSLVSVDEQYF.

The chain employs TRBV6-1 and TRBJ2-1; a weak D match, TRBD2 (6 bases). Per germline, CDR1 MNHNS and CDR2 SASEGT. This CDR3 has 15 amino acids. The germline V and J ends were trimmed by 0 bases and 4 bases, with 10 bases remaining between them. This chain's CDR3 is CASSEAGGHYNEQFF. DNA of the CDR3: TGTGCCAGCAGTGAAGCCGGGGGTCATTACAATGAGCAGTTCTTC.